This T cell receptor (beta chain) emerged from a study of CD8 T cells in ankylosing spondylitis. Study results and caveats: Clones that were linked to disease were CD8+ and were relatively rare in peripheral blood. Seven to nine highly homologous variants formed a TCR beta motif that appeared characteristic of ankylosing spondylitis blood.

TCRdb used MiXCR to reprocess the 5' RACE reads, holding one entry per CDR3 protein. The sample shows roughly 200,000 distinct CDR3 sequences, 9.5% to 15% of them seen only once. This clonotype was seen more than once but under ten times. Its specificity is unknown. V lost 2 bases and J 0 bases, leaving 8 bases between the germline ends. Germline-derived CDR1 and CDR2 are MNHEY and SMNVEV (reference sequence). This CDR3 is built from 14 residues. This sequence originates from a male donor with ankylosing spondylitis or in good health (not recorded which). The specimen was blood, either unsorted or a sorted T cell fraction (not recorded which). The chain employs TRBV27 and TRBJ2-7, with D uncertain. DNA for the CDR3: TGTGCCAGCAGTTTAAGGGCGGCCTCCTACGAGCAGTACTTC. Its translation: CASSLRAASYEQYF.